Listed below are T cell receptor beta chains from one sample, sequenced in a study of OX40 agonist ivuxolimab in advanced cancers. This table comes from immunoSEQ multiplex PCR, and its TCRdb copy is limited to in-frame clones, with some not included. Among tens of thousands of clones listed, about 87% were seen once. Here the sequenced sample was CD4+ or CD8+ T cells sorted from blood, taken in a trial of the OX40 agonist ivuxolimab. The receptors shown here come from an adult with an advanced solid tumor such as melanoma, head and neck, liver or kidney cancer. Both conserved end residues are part of each CDR3. The order of the fields is V gene, D gene, clone size, J gene, CDR3 DNA, CDR3 protein. D genes are given only for firm matches. Rows may omit the clone size; those that give it use once, few, many or a size class.

V gene: TRBV6-5; D gene: TRBD1; clone size: -; J gene: TRBJ1-5; CDR3 DNA: TGTGCCAGCAGGGCGGACAGGGTTCAGCCCCAGCATTTT; CDR3 protein: CASRADRVQPQHF
V gene: TRBV7-9; D gene: -; clone size: -; J gene: TRBJ2-7; CDR3 DNA: TGTGCCAGCAGCTTATCAGGTTTCGGGAACGAGCAGTACTTC; CDR3 protein: CASSLSGFGNEQYF
V gene: TRBV10-3; D gene: -; clone size: -; J gene: TRBJ2-3; CDR3 DNA: TGTGCCATCAGTGATAACCCAGGAGATACGCAGTATTTT; CDR3 protein: CAISDNPGDTQYF
V gene: TRBV11-2; D gene: -; clone size: -; J gene: TRBJ2-2; CDR3 DNA: TGTGCCAGCAGCTTAACAGGCAACACCGGGGAGCTGTTTTTT; CDR3 protein: CASSLTGNTGELFF
V gene: TRBV7-2; D gene: -; clone size: -; J gene: TRBJ2-7; CDR3 DNA: TGTGCCAGCAGCTTAGTTGGGACCCAAAGCTCCTACGAGCAGTACTTC; CDR3 protein: CASSLVGTQSSYEQYF
V gene: TRBV5-5; D gene: -; clone size: -; J gene: TRBJ2-1; CDR3 DNA: TGTGCCAGCAGCTCAACCTCCCGCCACAGGTTCCATGAGCAGTTCTTC; CDR3 protein: CASSSTSRHRFHEQFF
V gene: TRBV7-9; D gene: -; clone size: few; J gene: TRBJ2-2; CDR3 DNA: TGTGCCAGCAGCCCCGGGGGCGGGACCACCGGGGAGCTGTTTTTT; CDR3 protein: CASSPGGGTTGELFF
V gene: TRBV6-5; D gene: -; clone size: -; J gene: TRBJ1-1; CDR3 DNA: TGTGCCAGCAGTTACTCGATAGTACAGCCCCCGGAGGTAGCTTTCTTT; CDR3 protein: CASSYSIVQPPEVAFF
V gene: TRBV10-3; D gene: TRBD1; clone size: -; J gene: TRBJ2-5; CDR3 DNA: TGTGCCATCAGTGAGTACCCCGGGACAGGGGGCGTCGGTGCCAAAGAGACCCAGTACTTC; CDR3 protein: CAISEYPGTGGVGAKETQYF
V gene: TRBV6-1; D gene: TRBD1; clone size: -; J gene: TRBJ1-5; CDR3 DNA: TGTGCCAGCAGCGGACAGGCGAACAATCAGCCCCAGCATTTT; CDR3 protein: CASSGQANNQPQHF
V gene: TRBV28; D gene: -; clone size: -; J gene: TRBJ1-2; CDR3 DNA: TGTGCCAGCAGTTTACGGCAGACGTATGGCTACACCTTC; CDR3 protein: CASSLRQTYGYTF
V gene: TRBV10-2; D gene: -; clone size: -; J gene: TRBJ2-6; CDR3 DNA: TGCGCCAGCAGTGATTACTCTGGGGCCAACGTCCTGACTTTC; CDR3 protein: CASSDYSGANVLTF
V gene: TRBV27; D gene: TRBD2; clone size: -; J gene: TRBJ2-7; CDR3 DNA: TGTGCCAGCAGTTCACTAGCGGGACTTTACGAGCAGTACTTC; CDR3 protein: CASSSLAGLYEQYF
V gene: TRBV5-1; D gene: -; clone size: few; J gene: TRBJ2-3; CDR3 DNA: TGCGCCAGCAGGGCCCAGGTTAGCACAGATACGCAGTATTTT; CDR3 protein: CASRAQVSTDTQYF
V gene: TRBV6-5; D gene: TRBD1; clone size: -; J gene: TRBJ1-2; CDR3 DNA: TGTGCCAGCAGTTACGGTACAGGGGCAACTAACTATGGCTACACCTTC; CDR3 protein: CASSYGTGATNYGYTF
V gene: TRBV6-1; D gene: -; clone size: -; J gene: TRBJ1-5; CDR3 DNA: TGTGCCACCCAGGGACACCCGAATCAGCCCCAGCATTTT; CDR3 protein: CATQGHPNQPQHF
V gene: TRBV28; D gene: -; clone size: -; J gene: TRBJ2-1; CDR3 DNA: TGTGCCAGCAGTTTAAAGATGGGGGGCCCTTACAATGAGCAGTTCTTC; CDR3 protein: CASSLKMGGPYNEQFF
V gene: TRBV11-3; D gene: -; clone size: -; J gene: TRBJ2-7; CDR3 DNA: TGTGCCAGCAATAGGGCCTCGGTACGAGGCGAGCAGTACTTC; CDR3 protein: CASNRASVRGEQYF
V gene: TRBV5-4; D gene: -; clone size: -; J gene: TRBJ2-3; CDR3 DNA: TGTGCCAGCAGCGTCGGGGGCGGCCAGAGAAGTCAATATACGCAGTATTTT; CDR3 protein: CASSVGGGQRSQYTQYF
V gene: TRBV19; D gene: -; clone size: -; J gene: TRBJ1-4; CDR3 DNA: TGTGCCAGTAGTATAGAGGGCCGGGAAAAACTGTTTTTT; CDR3 protein: CASSIEGREKLFF
V gene: TRBV7-9; D gene: TRBD2; clone size: -; J gene: TRBJ2-1; CDR3 DNA: TGTGCCAGCGGACAGCGGGAGAATGAGCAGTTCTTC; CDR3 protein: CASGQRENEQFF
V gene: TRBV7-9; D gene: TRBD1; clone size: -; J gene: TRBJ1-4; CDR3 DNA: TGTGCCAGCAGCCCGAAGAGGGGGCAAGGTGAAAAACTGTTTTTT; CDR3 protein: CASSPKRGQGEKLFF
V gene: TRBV28; D gene: -; clone size: -; J gene: TRBJ2-7; CDR3 DNA: TGTGCCAGCAGTTCGGTGCTTTCCTACGAGCAGTACTTC; CDR3 protein: CASSSVLSYEQYF
V gene: TRBV18; D gene: -; clone size: -; J gene: TRBJ1-3; CDR3 DNA: TGTGCCACCGGAGGACCCTCTGGAAACACCATATATTTT; CDR3 protein: CATGGPSGNTIYF
V gene: TRBV4-1; D gene: -; clone size: -; J gene: TRBJ2-4; CDR3 DNA: TGCGCCAGCAGCCATTTAGGGACTTCCAAAAACATTCAGTACTTC; CDR3 protein: CASSHLGTSKNIQYF
V gene: TRBV29-1; D gene: -; clone size: once; J gene: TRBJ1-2; CDR3 DNA: TGCAGCGTTGTAAAGAAAATTGGGGGCTACACCTTC; CDR3 protein: CSVVKKIGGYTF
V gene: TRBV6-5; D gene: TRBD1; clone size: -; J gene: TRBJ1-1; CDR3 DNA: TGTGCCAGCAGTGACAGGGTATCGGGAGCTTTCTTT; CDR3 protein: CASSDRVSGAFF
V gene: TRBV6-1; D gene: -; clone size: -; J gene: TRBJ1-1; CDR3 DNA: TGTGCCAGCCGAGACGGATACAAAGCTTTCTTT; CDR3 protein: CASRDGYKAFF
V gene: TRBV11-3; D gene: -; clone size: -; J gene: TRBJ1-1; CDR3 DNA: TGTGCCAGCAGCCTCAACAGGGAAGGCACTGAAGCTTTCTTT; CDR3 protein: CASSLNREGTEAFF
V gene: TRBV9; D gene: TRBD1; clone size: once; J gene: TRBJ1-2; CDR3 DNA: TGTGCCAGCAGCGTAGGGGGCAGGGGGTATGGCTACACCTTC; CDR3 protein: CASSVGGRGYGYTF
V gene: TRBV18; D gene: -; clone size: -; J gene: TRBJ2-5; CDR3 DNA: TGTGCCAGCTCACCCGTCGCAGGGACAACCGGCGGGGCCCAGTACTTC; CDR3 protein: CASSPVAGTTGGAQYF
V gene: TRBV25-1; D gene: TRBD1; clone size: -; J gene: TRBJ1-3; CDR3 DNA: TGTGCCAGCAGCATCGACAGGGAGAGAAACACCATATATTTT; CDR3 protein: CASSIDRERNTIYF
V gene: TRBV5-1; D gene: -; clone size: once; J gene: TRBJ2-1; CDR3 DNA: TGCGCCAGCAGCTTGAGGGGGGCTAATGAGCAGTTCTTC; CDR3 protein: CASSLRGANEQFF
V gene: TRBV7-9; D gene: -; clone size: once; J gene: TRBJ1-4; CDR3 DNA: TGTGCCAGCAGCTCCGGGACCCTTCCGAGTGAAAAACTGTTTTTT; CDR3 protein: CASSSGTLPSEKLFF
V gene: TRBV12-5; D gene: -; clone size: -; J gene: TRBJ2-5; CDR3 DNA: TGTGCTAGTGGTTTGGCACCCCAGGCCAAGGCGACCCAGTACTTC; CDR3 protein: CASGLAPQAKATQYF
V gene: TRBV28; D gene: TRBD2; clone size: -; J gene: TRBJ2-3; CDR3 DNA: TGTGCCATATGTGGGGGAGGGCAAGATACGCAGTATTTT; CDR3 protein: CAICGGGQDTQYF
V gene: TRBV4-1; D gene: TRBD2; clone size: -; J gene: TRBJ2-1; CDR3 DNA: TGCGCCAGCAGGGGTACTAGCGGGAAAAGATACAATGAGCAGTTCTTC; CDR3 protein: CASRGTSGKRYNEQFF
V gene: TRBV6-4; D gene: -; clone size: few; J gene: TRBJ1-5; CDR3 DNA: TGTGCCAGCAACATACGACAGACTCCGGAACAGCCCCAGCATTTT; CDR3 protein: CASNIRQTPEQPQHF
V gene: TRBV30; D gene: TRBD1; clone size: once; J gene: TRBJ2-3; CDR3 DNA: TGTGCCTGGAGGGGGACAGGCTCACCTTATACGCAGTATTTT; CDR3 protein: CAWRGTGSPYTQYF
V gene: TRBV28; D gene: -; clone size: -; J gene: TRBJ1-5; CDR3 DNA: TGTGCCAGCAGTTACTTATTCGCCTGGGACCGTAATCAGCCCCAGCATTTT; CDR3 protein: CASSYLFAWDRNQPQHF
V gene: TRBV5-6; D gene: -; clone size: -; J gene: TRBJ1-1; CDR3 DNA: TGTGCCAGCAGCTTGGGGGGACCAGTCACTGAAGCTTTCTTT; CDR3 protein: CASSLGGPVTEAFF
V gene: TRBV9; D gene: -; clone size: -; J gene: TRBJ1-1; CDR3 DNA: TGTGCCAGCAGCCCTCAGGGGATTATGAACACTGAAGCTTTCTTT; CDR3 protein: CASSPQGIMNTEAFF
V gene: TRBV11-3; D gene: TRBD1; clone size: -; J gene: TRBJ2-7; CDR3 DNA: TGTGCCAGCAGCCGCGACAGGGCCCTACAGTACGAGCAGTACTTC; CDR3 protein: CASSRDRALQYEQYF